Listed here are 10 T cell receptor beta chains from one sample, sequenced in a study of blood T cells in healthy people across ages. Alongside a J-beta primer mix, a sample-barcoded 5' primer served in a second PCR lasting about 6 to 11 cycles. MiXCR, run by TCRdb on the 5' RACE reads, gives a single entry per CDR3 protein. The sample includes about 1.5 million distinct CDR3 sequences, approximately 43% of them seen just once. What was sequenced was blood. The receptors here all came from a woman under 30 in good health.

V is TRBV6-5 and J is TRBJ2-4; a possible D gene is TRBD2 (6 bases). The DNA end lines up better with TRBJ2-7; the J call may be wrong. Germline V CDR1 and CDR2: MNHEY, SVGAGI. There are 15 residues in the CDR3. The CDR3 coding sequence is TGTGCCAGCAGGCGGGGACGAGCGGGCGCTTACGAGCAGTACTTC. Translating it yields CASRRGRAGAYEQYF.

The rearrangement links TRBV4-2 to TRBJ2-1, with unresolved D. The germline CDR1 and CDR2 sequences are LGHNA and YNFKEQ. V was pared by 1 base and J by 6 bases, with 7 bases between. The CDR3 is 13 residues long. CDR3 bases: TGTGCCAGCAGCCAAGGGGTGTTCAATGAGCAGTTCTTC. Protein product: CASSQGVFNEQFF.

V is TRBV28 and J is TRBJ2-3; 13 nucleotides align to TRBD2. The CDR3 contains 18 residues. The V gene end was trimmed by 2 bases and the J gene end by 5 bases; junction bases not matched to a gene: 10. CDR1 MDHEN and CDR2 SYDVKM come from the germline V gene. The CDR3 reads CASSLGPTSGRYEDTQYF. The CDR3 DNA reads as TGTGCCAGCAGTTTAGGACCGACTAGCGGGAGGTATGAAGATACGCAGTATTTT.

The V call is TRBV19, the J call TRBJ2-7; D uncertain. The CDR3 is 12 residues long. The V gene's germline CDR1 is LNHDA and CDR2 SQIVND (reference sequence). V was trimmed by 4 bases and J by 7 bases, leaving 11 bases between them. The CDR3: CASSNLNNEQYF. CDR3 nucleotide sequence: TGTGCCAGTAGTAATTTAAACAATGAGCAGTACTTC.

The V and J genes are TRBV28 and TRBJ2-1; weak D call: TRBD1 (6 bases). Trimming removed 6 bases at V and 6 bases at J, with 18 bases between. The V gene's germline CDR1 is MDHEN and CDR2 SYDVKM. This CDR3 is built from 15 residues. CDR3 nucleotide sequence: TGTGCCAGCAGCCTATTACAGGGACGGGTCAATGAGCAGTTCTTC. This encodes CASSLLQGRVNEQFF.

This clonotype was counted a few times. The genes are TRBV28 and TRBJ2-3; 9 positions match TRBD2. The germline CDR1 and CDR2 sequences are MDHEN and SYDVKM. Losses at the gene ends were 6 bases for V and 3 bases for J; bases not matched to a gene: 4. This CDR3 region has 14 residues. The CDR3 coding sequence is TGTGCCAGCAGGATAGCGGGGGAGACAGATACGCAGTATTTT. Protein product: CASRIAGETDTQYF. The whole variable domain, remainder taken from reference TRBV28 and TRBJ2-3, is DVKVTQSSRYLVKRTGEKVFLECVQDMDHENMFWYRQDPGLGLRLIYFSYDVKMKEKGDIPEGYSVSREKKERFSLILESASTNQTSMYLCASRIAGETDTQYFGPGTRLTVL.

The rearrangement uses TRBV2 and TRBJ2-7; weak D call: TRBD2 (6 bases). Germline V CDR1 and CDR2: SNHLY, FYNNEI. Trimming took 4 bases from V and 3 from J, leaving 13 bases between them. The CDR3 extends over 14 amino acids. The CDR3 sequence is CASSVGGMGYEQYF. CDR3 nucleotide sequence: TGTGCCAGCAGTGTTGGCGGGATGGGCTACGAGCAGTACTTC.

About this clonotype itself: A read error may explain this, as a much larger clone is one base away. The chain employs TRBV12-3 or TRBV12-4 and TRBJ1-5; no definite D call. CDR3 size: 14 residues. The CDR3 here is CASSPDGSNQPRHF. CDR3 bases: TGTGCCAGCAGCCCGGACGGGTCCAATCAGCCCCGGCATTTT.

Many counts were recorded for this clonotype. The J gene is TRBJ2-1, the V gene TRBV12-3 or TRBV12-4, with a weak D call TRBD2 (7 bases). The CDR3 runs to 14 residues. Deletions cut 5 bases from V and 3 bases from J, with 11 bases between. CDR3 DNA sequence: TGTGCCAGCAGTGGCGGGGGCCTCTACAATGAGCAGTTCTTC. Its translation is CASSGGGLYNEQFF.

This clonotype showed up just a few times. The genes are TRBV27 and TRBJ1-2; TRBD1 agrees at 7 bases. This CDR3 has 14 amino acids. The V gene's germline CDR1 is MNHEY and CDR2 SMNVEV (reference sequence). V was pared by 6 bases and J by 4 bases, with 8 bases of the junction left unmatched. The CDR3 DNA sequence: TGTGCCAGCAGCTTGGGGACAGTCCCCTATGGCTACACCTTC. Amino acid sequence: CASSLGTVPYGYTF.